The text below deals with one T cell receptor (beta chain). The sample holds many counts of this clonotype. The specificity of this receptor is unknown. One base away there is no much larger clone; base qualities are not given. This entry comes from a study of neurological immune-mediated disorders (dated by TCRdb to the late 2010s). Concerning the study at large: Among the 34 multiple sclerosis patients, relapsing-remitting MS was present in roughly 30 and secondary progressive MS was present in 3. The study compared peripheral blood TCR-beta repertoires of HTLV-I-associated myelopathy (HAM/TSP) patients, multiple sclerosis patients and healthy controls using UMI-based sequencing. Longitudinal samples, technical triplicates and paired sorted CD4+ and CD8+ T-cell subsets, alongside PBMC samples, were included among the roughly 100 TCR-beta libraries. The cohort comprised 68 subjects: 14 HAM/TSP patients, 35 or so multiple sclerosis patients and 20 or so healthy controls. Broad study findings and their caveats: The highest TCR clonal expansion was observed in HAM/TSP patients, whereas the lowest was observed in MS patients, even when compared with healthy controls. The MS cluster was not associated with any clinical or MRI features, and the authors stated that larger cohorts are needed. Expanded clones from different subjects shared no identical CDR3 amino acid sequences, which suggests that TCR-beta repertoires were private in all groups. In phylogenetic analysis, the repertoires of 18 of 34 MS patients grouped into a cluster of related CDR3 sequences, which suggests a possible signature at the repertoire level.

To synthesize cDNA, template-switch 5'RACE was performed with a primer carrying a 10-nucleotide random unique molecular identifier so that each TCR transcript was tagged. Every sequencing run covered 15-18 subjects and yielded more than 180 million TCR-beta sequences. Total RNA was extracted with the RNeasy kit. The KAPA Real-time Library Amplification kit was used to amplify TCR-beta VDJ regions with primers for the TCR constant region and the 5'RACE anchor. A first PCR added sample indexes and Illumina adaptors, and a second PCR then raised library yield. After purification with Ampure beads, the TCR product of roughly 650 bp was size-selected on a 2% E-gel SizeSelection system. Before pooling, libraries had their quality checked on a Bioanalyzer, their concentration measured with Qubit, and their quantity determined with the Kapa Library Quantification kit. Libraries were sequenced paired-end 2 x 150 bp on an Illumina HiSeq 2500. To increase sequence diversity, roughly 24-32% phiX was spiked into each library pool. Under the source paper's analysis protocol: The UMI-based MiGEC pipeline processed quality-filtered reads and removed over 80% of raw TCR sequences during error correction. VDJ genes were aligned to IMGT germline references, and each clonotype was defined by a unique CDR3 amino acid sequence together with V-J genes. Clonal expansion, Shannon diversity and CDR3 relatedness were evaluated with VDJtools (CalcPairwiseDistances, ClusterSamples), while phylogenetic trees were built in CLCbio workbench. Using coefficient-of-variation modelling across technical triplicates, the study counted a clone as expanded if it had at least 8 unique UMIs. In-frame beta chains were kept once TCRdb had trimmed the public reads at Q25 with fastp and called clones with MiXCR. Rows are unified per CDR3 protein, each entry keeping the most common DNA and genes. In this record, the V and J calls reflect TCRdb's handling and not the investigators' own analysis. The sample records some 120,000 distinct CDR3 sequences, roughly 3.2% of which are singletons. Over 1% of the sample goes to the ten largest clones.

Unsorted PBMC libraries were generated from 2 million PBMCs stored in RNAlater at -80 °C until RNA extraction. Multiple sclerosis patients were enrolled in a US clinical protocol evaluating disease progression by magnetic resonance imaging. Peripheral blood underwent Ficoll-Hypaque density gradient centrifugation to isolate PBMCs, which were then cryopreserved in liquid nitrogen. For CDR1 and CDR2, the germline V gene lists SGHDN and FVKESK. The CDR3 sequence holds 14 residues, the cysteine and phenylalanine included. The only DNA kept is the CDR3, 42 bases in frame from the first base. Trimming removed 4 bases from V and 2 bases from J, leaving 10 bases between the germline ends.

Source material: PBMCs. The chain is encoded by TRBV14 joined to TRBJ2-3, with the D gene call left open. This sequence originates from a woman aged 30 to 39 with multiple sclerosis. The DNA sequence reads TGTGCCAGCAGCCGGAAGGGCCCCACAGATACGCAGTATTTT. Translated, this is CASSRKGPTDTQYF.